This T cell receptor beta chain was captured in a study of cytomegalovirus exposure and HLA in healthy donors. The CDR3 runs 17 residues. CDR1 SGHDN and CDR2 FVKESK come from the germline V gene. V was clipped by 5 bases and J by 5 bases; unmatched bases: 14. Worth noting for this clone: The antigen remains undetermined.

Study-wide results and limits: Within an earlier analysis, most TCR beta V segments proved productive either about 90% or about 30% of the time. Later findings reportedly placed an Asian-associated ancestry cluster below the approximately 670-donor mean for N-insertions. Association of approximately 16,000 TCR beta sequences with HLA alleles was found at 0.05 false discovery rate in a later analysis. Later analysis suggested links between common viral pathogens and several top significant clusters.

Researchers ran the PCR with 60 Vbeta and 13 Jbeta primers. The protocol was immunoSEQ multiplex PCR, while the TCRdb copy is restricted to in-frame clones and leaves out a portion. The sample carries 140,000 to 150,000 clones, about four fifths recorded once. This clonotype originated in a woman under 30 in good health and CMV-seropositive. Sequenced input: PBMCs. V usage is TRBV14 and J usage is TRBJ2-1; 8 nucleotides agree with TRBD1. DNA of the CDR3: TGTGCCAGCAGCTCACGACCAGGGACAGGTGTCCACAATGAGCAGTTCTTC. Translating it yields CASSSRPGTGVHNEQFF.